This T cell receptor (beta chain) comes out of a study of cytomegalovirus exposure and HLA in healthy donors. The CDR3 loop spans 17 amino acids. Germline CDR1 SGHVS, CDR2 FQNEAQ. The V and J ends lost 1 base and 5 bases, in that order; junction bases with no gene match: 8. General study points: Later analysis identified a missense DCLRE1C variant that was linked to TCR beta V- and J-gene trimming. Cytomegalovirus association was listed for roughly 160 TCR beta chains.

All donors participated as healthy donors of bone marrow. The PCR used 60 Vbeta and 13 Jbeta primers. Data came from immunoSEQ multiplex PCR; TCRdb stores just in-frame clones and leaves some out. The sample's table shows almost 35,000 clones. About this clone: What it binds is not known.

This TCR derives from a woman between 40 and 55 years old in good health and CMV-seropositive. The chain has TRBV7-8 and TRBJ2-2, with TRBD1 matching 9 bases. The specimen sequenced was PBMCs. In DNA, the CDR3 is TGTGCCAGCAGCTTAGTATTGGGACAGGGTGGTACCGGGGAGCTGTTTTTT. This gives the protein CASSLVLGQGGTGELFF. The whole variable domain, remainder taken from reference TRBV7-8 and TRBJ2-2, is GAGVSQSPRYKVAKRGQDVALRCDPISGHVSLFWYQQALGQGPEFLTYFQNEAQLDKSGLPSDRFFAERPEGSVSTLKIQRTQQEDSAVYLCASSLVLGQGGTGELFFGEGSRLTVL.